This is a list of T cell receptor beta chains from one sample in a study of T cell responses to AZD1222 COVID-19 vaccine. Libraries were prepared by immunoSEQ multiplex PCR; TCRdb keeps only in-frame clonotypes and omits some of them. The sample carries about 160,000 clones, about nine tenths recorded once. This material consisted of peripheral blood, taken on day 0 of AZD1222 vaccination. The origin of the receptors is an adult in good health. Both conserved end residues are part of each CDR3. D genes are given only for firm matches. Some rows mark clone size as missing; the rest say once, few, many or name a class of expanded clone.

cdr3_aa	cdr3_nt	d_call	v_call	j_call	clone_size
CSARDSEKLFF	TGCAGTGCTAGAGACAGTGAAAAACTGTTTTTT	NA	TRBV20-1	TRBJ1-4	NA
CASSQEVDRTNYGYTF	TGTGCCAGCAGCCAAGAGGTAGACAGGACAAACTATGGCTACACCTTC	NA	TRBV4-2	TRBJ1-2	few
CASSHPAIVNNEQFF	TGTGCCAGCAGTCACCCGGCGATCGTCAACAATGAGCAGTTCTTC	NA	TRBV11-1	TRBJ2-1	once
CASSASGANSPLHF	TGTGCCAGCAGTGCCTCTGGCGCTAATTCACCCCTCCACTTT	NA	TRBV27	TRBJ1-6	NA
CSAARDWNTEAFF	TGCAGCGCCGCCCGAGACTGGAACACTGAAGCTTTCTTT	NA	TRBV29-1	TRBJ1-1	NA
CATGTVNSPLHF	TGTGCCACCGGGACCGTGAATTCACCCCTCCACTTT	NA	TRBV19	TRBJ1-6	few
CASSYLSRTGGVSANEKLFF	TGTGCCAGCAGTTACCTCTCCCGGACAGGGGGCGTTTCGGCTAATGAAAAACTGTTTTTT	TRBD1	TRBV28	TRBJ1-4	once
CASSMNSRGGADTQYF	TGTGCCAGTAGTATGAATTCTCGGGGAGGCGCAGATACGCAGTATTTT	NA	TRBV19	TRBJ2-3	NA
CASSPVLANEQYF	TGTGCCAGCTCACCTGTACTAGCGAACGAGCAGTACTTC	TRBD2	TRBV18	TRBJ2-7	NA
CASSDNSNQPQHF	TGTGCCAGCAGCGACAATAGCAATCAGCCCCAGCATTTT	NA	TRBV7-8	TRBJ1-5	NA
CASRLAYEQYF	TGTGCCAGCAGGCTGGCCTACGAGCAGTACTTC	NA	TRBV25-1	TRBJ2-7	once
CASSETGDGNQPQHF	TGTGCCAGCAGCGAAACAGGGGATGGAAATCAGCCCCAGCATTTT	TRBD1	TRBV9	TRBJ1-5	few
CASSLNTIYF	TGTGCCAGCAGCTTAAACACCATATATTTT	NA	TRBV7-2	TRBJ1-3	NA
CASSLVFGTSGDKRRYF	TGTGCCAGCAGCTTAGTATTCGGGACTAGCGGAGACAAGAGGAGGTATTTT	TRBD2	TRBV11-2	TRBJ2-3	NA
CASIMDSGGTEAFF	TGTGCCAGCATTATGGATTCGGGGGGCACTGAAGCTTTCTTT	NA	TRBV2	TRBJ1-1	once
CASSIPTGRTTDTQYF	TGCGCCAGCAGCATACCGACAGGGAGAACAACAGATACGCAGTATTTT	TRBD1	TRBV5-1	TRBJ2-3	NA
CASSSSGQDSGNTIYF	TGTGCCAGCAGTTCCTCGGGGCAGGACTCTGGAAACACCATATATTTT	NA	TRBV6-5	TRBJ1-3	few
CASSYSAGRGGEKLFF	TGTGCCAGCAGTTACTCAGCCGGTCGAGGCGGCGAAAAACTGTTTTTT	NA	TRBV6-5	TRBJ1-4	NA
CASSDSEVSGANVLTF	TGTGCCAGCAGTGACTCGGAGGTCTCTGGGGCCAACGTCCTGACTTTC	NA	TRBV6-4	TRBJ2-6	NA
CASSSAGPGGPSGEQYF	TGTGCCAGCAGCTCCGCCGGGCCGGGGGGGCCCTCCGGCGAGCAGTACTTC	TRBD2	TRBV11-2	TRBJ2-7	NA
CASRSGESGNTIYF	TGCGCCAGCAGATCTGGGGAATCTGGAAACACCATATATTTT	NA	TRBV4-1	TRBJ1-3	NA
CASSYFGTSNTEAFF	TGTGCCAGCAGTTACTTCGGGACATCGAACACTGAAGCTTTCTTT	NA	TRBV6-2/TRBV6-3	TRBJ1-1	NA
CASSYAGMTEAFF	TGTGCCAGCAGTTACGCGGGTATGACTGAAGCTTTCTTT	NA	TRBV11-3	TRBJ1-1	NA
CASSRDSAPTYGYTF	TGCGCCAGCAGCCGGGACAGCGCCCCTACCTATGGCTACACCTTC	TRBD1	TRBV5-1	TRBJ1-2	NA
CASSVGLAADTQYF	TGTGCCAGCAGCGTAGGACTAGCAGCCGATACGCAGTATTTT	TRBD2	TRBV9	TRBJ2-3	NA
CASSPSNQGRQETQYF	TGTGCCAGCTCACCAAGTAACCAGGGAAGGCAAGAGACCCAGTACTTC	NA	TRBV18	TRBJ2-5	NA
CSVDWGSLNTEAFF	TGCAGCGTTGATTGGGGGAGTCTGAACACTGAAGCTTTCTTT	NA	TRBV29-1	TRBJ1-1	once
CASSISGGVKVQYF	TGTGCCAGTAGTATTTCCGGGGGAGTAAAGGTTCAGTACTTC	NA	TRBV19	TRBJ2-4	once
CASSLLGRATEAFF	TGTGCCAGCAGTTTACTCGGGAGGGCCACTGAAGCTTTCTTT	NA	TRBV27	TRBJ1-1	few